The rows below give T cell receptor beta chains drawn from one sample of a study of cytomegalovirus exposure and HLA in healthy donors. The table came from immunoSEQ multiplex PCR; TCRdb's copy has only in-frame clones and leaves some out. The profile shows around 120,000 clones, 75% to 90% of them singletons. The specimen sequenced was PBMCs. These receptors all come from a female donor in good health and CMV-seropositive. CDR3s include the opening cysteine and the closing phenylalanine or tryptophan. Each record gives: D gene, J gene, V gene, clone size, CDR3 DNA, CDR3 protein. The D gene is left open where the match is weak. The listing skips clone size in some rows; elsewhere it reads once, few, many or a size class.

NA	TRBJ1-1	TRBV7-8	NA	TGTGCCAGCAGCTCAACCGGGACACTGAACACTGAAGCTTTCTTT	CASSSTGTLNTEAFF
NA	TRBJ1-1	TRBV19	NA	TGTGCCAGTAGTAGGGCCTCTACCCTGAACACTGAAGCTTTCTTT	CASSRASTLNTEAFF
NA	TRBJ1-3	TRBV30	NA	TGTGCCTGGAGTAAGGGGTCCGGAAACACCATATATTTT	CAWSKGSGNTIYF
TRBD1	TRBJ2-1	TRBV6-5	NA	TGTGCCAGCAGTTACTCGGGGACAGGGTCCTACAATGAGCAGTTCTTC	CASSYSGTGSYNEQFF
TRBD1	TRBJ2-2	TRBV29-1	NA	TGCAGCGTTGGAGGACAGGGGGCCGGGGAGCTGTTTTTT	CSVGGQGAGELFF
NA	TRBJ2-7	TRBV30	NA	TGTGCCTGGAGCGGGAGCGAGCAGTACTTC	CAWSGSEQYF
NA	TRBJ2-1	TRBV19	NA	TGTGCCAGTAGTTTCGGACTTATAGGGGGCAATGAGCAGTTCTTC	CASSFGLIGGNEQFF
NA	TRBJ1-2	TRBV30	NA	TGTGCCTGGAGTGTGTTCTTTTCTGGCTACACCTTC	CAWSVFFSGYTF
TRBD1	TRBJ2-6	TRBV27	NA	TGTGCCAGCAGTTTATCCCCTGATCAGGGGGCGGGCGGGGCCAACGTCCTGACTTTC	CASSLSPDQGAGGANVLTF
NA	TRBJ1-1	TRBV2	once	TGTGCCAGCACCCCATTGCAGGGAATGAACACTGAAGCTTTCTTT	CASTPLQGMNTEAFF
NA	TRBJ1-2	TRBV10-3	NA	TGTGCCATCAGTGAGGGGGCGTTATTGTATGGCTACACCTTC	CAISEGALLYGYTF
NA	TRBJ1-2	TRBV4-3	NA	TGCGCCAGCAGCCAAGTCGGCAGGGCCCCTCACGGCTACACCTTC	CASSQVGRAPHGYTF
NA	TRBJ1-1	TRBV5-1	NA	TGCGCCAGCAGCTTGGTGCAGTATACCGGCTCGGAGGTTACTGAAGCTTTCTTT	CASSLVQYTGSEVTEAFF
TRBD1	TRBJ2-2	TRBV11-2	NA	TGTGCCAGCAGCTTAGATACGGGACAGGGGAATACCGGGGAGCTGTTTTTT	CASSLDTGQGNTGELFF
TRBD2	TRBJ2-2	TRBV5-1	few	TGCGCCAGCAGCTCCCCCGCGGGGACTAGCGGCACCGGGGAGCTGTTTTTT	CASSSPAGTSGTGELFF
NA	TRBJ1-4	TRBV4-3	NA	TGCGCCAGCAGCCAAAGTTCAGGGGTCAATGAAAAACTGTTTTTT	CASSQSSGVNEKLFF
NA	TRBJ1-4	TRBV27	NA	TGTGCCAGCAGTCCGTTCGAGGGTTGGGAAAAACTGTTTTTT	CASSPFEGWEKLFF
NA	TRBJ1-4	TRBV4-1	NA	TGCGCCAGCAGCCAAGGGACTAATAACGAAAAACTGTTTTTT	CASSQGTNNEKLFF
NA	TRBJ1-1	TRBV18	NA	TGTGCCAGCTCGCACGGACAGCCCAACCTGAACACTGAAGCTTTCTTT	CASSHGQPNLNTEAFF
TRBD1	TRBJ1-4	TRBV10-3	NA	TGTGCCATCAGCAGACAGGGTGACAATGAAAAACTGTTTTTT	CAISRQGDNEKLFF
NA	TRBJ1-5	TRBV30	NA	TGTGCCTGGAGTGGAGGGGAGGCTCAGCCCCAGCATTTT	CAWSGGEAQPQHF
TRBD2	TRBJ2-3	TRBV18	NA	TGTGCCAGCTCACCCCGACTAGCGGGGGGCACAGATACGCAGTATTTT	CASSPRLAGGTDTQYF
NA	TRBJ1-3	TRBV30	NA	TGTGCCTGGAGCACGGCCGGGGACACCATATATTTT	CAWSTAGDTIYF
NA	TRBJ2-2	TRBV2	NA	TGTGCCAGCAGCGGGGGTAACACCGGGGAGCTGTTTTTT	CASSGGNTGELFF
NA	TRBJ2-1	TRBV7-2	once	TGTGCCAGCAACGGTGGAACGACTAGCTACAATGAGCAGTTCTTC	CASNGGTTSYNEQFF
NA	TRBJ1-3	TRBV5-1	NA	TGCGCCAGCAGCTTGGGAGTGCTGTCAAGCACCATATATTTT	CASSLGVLSSTIYF
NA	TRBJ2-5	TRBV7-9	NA	TGTGCCAGCAGCTCACCCGGGGGGCGGGGAGAGACCCAGTACTTC	CASSSPGGRGETQYF
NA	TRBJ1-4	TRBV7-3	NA	TGTGCCAGCAGCCCTTTCCCTGGGGGGGAACTGTTTTTT	CASSPFPGGELFF
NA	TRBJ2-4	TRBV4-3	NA	TGCGCCAGCAGCCAAGAATTACAGGGCCCCCGCATTCAGTACTTC	CASSQELQGPRIQYF
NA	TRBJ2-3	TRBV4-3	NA	TGCGCCAGCAGCCACGGGGGGCGCGGTAGCACAGATACGCAGTATTTT	CASSHGGRGSTDTQYF
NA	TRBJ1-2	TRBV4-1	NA	TGCGCCAGCAGCCAACCGGGGGTCGATGGCTACACCTTC	CASSQPGVDGYTF
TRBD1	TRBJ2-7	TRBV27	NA	TGTGCCAGCAGCCAAACCCGGGACAGCTACGAGCAGTACTTC	CASSQTRDSYEQYF
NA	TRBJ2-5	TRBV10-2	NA	TGCGCCAGCAGTGTGGCAGGCCGGGAGACCCAGTACTTC	CASSVAGRETQYF
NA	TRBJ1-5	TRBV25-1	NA	TGTGCCAGCAGTGAAAACTTGGTTCAGCCCCAGCATTTT	CASSENLVQPQHF
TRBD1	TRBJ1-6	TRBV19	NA	TGTGCCAGTAGTATTTCCGGGACAGTTCATTCACCCCTCCACTTT	CASSISGTVHSPLHF
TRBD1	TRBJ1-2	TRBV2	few	TGTGCCAGCAGGCCAGGGGGCTATGGCTACACCTTC	CASRPGGYGYTF
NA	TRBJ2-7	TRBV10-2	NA	TGCGCCACCTCCCGGGACATAAACTACGAGCAGTACTTC	CATSRDINYEQYF
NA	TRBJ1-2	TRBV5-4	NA	TGTGCCAGCAGCTTGGCCGGGGAAACTAACTATGGCTACACCTTC	CASSLAGETNYGYTF
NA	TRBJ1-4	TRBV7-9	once	TGTGCCAGCAGCTTGACAGGAACTAATGAAAAACTGTTTTTT	CASSLTGTNEKLFF
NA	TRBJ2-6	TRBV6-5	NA	TGTGCCAGCACCTCTACAGGGTATGGGGCCAACGTCCTGACTTTC	CASTSTGYGANVLTF
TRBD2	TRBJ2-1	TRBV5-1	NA	TGCGCCAGCAGCCCGAACATGGGACTCCCGGGAGGAGAGCAGTTCTTC	CASSPNMGLPGGEQFF
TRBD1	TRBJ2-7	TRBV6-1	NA	TGTGCCAGCACTGGACAGGCTTCCCTCTACTACGAGCAGTACTTC	CASTGQASLYYEQYF
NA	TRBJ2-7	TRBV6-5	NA	TGTGCCAGCAGTTTTGCCAGGGGCGAGCAGTACTTC	CASSFARGEQYF
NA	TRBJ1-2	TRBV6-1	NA	TGTGCCAGCAGCGCTGACGGAGCCCTAGGCTACACCTTC	CASSADGALGYTF
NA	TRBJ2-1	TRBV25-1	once	TGTGCCAGCAGTGAATATGTGGGGAGGCGGTTCTTC	CASSEYVGRRFF
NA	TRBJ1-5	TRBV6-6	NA	TGTGCCAGCAGTTCAATATCCGGGGTCGGACAGCCCCAGCATTTT	CASSSISGVGQPQHF